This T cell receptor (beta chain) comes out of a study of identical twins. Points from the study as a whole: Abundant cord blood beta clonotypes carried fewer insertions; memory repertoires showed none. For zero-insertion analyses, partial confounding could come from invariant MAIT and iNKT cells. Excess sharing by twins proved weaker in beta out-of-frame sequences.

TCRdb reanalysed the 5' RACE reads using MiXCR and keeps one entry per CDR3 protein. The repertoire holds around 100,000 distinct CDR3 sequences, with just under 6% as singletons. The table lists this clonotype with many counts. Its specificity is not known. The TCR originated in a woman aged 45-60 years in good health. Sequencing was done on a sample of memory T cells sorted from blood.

The CDR3 sequence: CSVSRAGETQYF. CDR3 sequence (DNA): TGCAGCGTTTCCAGGGCCGGAGAGACCCAGTACTTC. The chain has TRBV20-1 and TRBJ2-5; D might be TRBD1 (5 bases). The germline V gene encodes CDR1 DFQATT and CDR2 SNEGSKA (reference sequence). CDR3 size: 12 residues.